Described below is a single TCR beta chain sequence and its context. The data stem from a study of shared clonotypes between healthy human individuals. Germline lookup yields CDR1 LNHDA and CDR2 SQIVND (reference sequence). V was clipped by 7 bases and J by 7 bases; unmatched bases: 8. This CDR3 has 13 residues. Each subset's genomic DNA was shared equally among a number of immunoSEQ plates. The DNA input per sorted-subset replicate PCR was about 220 ng, corresponding to some 30,000 T cell genomes. TCRdb keeps only in-frame clones here, not all; method: immunoSEQ multiplex PCR. This sample has over 850,000 clones; 75% to 80% occur once, and the top ten carry 0.6% to 0.75%. None of the donors, who were healthy HIV-negative adults, had recently had acute infections or vaccinations.

The source material was memory CD4+ T cells from PBMCs. Subset in this sample: CD45RA-negative fraction. The rearrangement joins TRBV19 to TRBJ1-2; 8 positions agree with TRBD1. The receptor's source is a young man in good health. Some clones in this sample may be carry-over from other donors' samples. The CDR3, as DNA: TGTGCCAGTAAGGACAGGGAGGCCGCTGGCTACACCTTC. Its protein is CASKDREAAGYTF.